This T cell receptor beta chain was sequenced in a study of T cell responses to AZD1222 COVID-19 vaccine. This clone was counted once. Its specificity is unknown. One junction end does not reproduce the germline sequence, and a read error may be involved. Whole-study results and caveats: Clonal diversity may have been underestimated in mostly white British donors. Samples come after the peak T cell response, not at day 14. Baseline seropositivity occurred in only 5 or 6 AZD1222 recipients. Spike-specific TCR breadth and depth both grew after two AZD1222 doses.

TCRdb's table, derived via immunoSEQ multiplex PCR, lists solely in-frame clones and lacks some. Counted here are fewer than 120,000 clones, approximately 94% occurring once; the ten biggest clones make up 2.5% to 3.5%. The receptor comes from an adult who received the AZD1222 COVID-19 vaccine. Here the sequenced sample was peripheral blood, taken 28 days after the second AZD1222 dose.

CDR3 sequence (DNA): TGTGCCAGCAGCGTAGACCTCCTTCAGCCCCAGCATTTT. This sequence encodes CASSVDLLQPQHF. V usage is TRBV11-2 and J usage is TRBJ1-5; D is uncertain. This CDR3 comprises 13 residues. The germline V gene has CDR1 SGHAT and CDR2 FQNNGV.